These T cell receptor beta chains were read from a single sample in a study of blood T cell repertoires in COVID-19. Clones were read by immunoSEQ multiplex PCR, and TCRdb kept only the in-frame ones, dropping some. The repertoire includes approximately 400,000 clones, roughly 86% of them detected once, and 1.1% sits in the top ten. The sequenced material came from peripheral blood. Receptors originate from a human donor with acute or convalescent COVID-19. The donor label of this sample is uncertain. Both conserved end residues are part of each CDR3. The order of the fields is CDR3 length, clone size, V gene, D gene, J gene, CDR3 protein, CDR3 DNA. D genes are given only for firm matches. A clone size is listed for some rows: how often the clone was seen (once, few, many), or a class if it is expanded.

cdr3_length: 16
clone_size: few
v_call: TRBV7-8
d_call: NA
j_call: TRBJ1-6
cdr3_aa: CASSLGGRGAHSPLHF
cdr3_nt: TGTGCCAGCAGCTTAGGAGGTCGCGGGGCGCATTCACCCCTCCACTTT

cdr3_length: 15
clone_size: NA
v_call: TRBV5-1
d_call: TRBD2
j_call: TRBJ2-1
cdr3_aa: CASGSTSGRAREQFF
cdr3_nt: TGCGCCAGCGGCTCGACTAGCGGGAGGGCCCGAGAGCAGTTCTTC

cdr3_length: 11
clone_size: NA
v_call: TRBV29-1
d_call: NA
j_call: TRBJ1-2
cdr3_aa: CSVERVYGYTF
cdr3_nt: TGCAGCGTTGAAAGAGTCTATGGCTACACCTTC

cdr3_length: 16
clone_size: NA
v_call: TRBV18
d_call: TRBD1
j_call: TRBJ2-5
cdr3_aa: CASSPPGQGAQETQYF
cdr3_nt: TGTGCCAGCTCACCACCCGGACAGGGGGCCCAAGAGACCCAGTACTTC

cdr3_length: 12
clone_size: NA
v_call: TRBV30
d_call: NA
j_call: TRBJ1-4
cdr3_aa: CAWSEQNEKLFF
cdr3_nt: TGTGCCTGGAGTGAACAGAATGAAAAACTGTTTTTT

cdr3_length: 15
clone_size: NA
v_call: TRBV2
d_call: TRBD2
j_call: TRBJ2-5
cdr3_aa: CASSETVSGGARQYF
cdr3_nt: TGTGCCAGCAGTGAAACGGTTAGCGGGGGAGCGCGCCAGTACTTC

cdr3_length: 15
clone_size: NA
v_call: TRBV18
d_call: TRBD1
j_call: TRBJ2-7
cdr3_aa: CASSPGQGARYEQYF
cdr3_nt: TGTGCCAGCTCACCGGGACAGGGGGCCCGCTACGAGCAGTACTTC

cdr3_length: 16
clone_size: NA
v_call: TRBV5-1
d_call: TRBD1
j_call: TRBJ2-7
cdr3_aa: CAGSQAGTGLSYEQYF
cdr3_nt: TGCGCCGGCAGTCAAGCCGGGACAGGACTCTCCTACGAGCAGTACTTC

cdr3_length: 14
clone_size: NA
v_call: TRBV29-1
d_call: TRBD1
j_call: TRBJ2-1
cdr3_aa: CSVGKGTGGNEQFF
cdr3_nt: TGCAGCGTTGGTAAAGGGACAGGGGGCAATGAGCAGTTCTTC

cdr3_length: 15
clone_size: NA
v_call: TRBV6-6
d_call: TRBD1
j_call: TRBJ1-2
cdr3_aa: CAISDRGLLGYGYTF
cdr3_nt: TGTGCCATCTCGGACAGGGGGCTCTTAGGCTATGGCTACACCTTC

cdr3_length: 16
clone_size: NA
v_call: TRBV18
d_call: NA
j_call: TRBJ1-3
cdr3_aa: CASSPPRDWYGNTIYF
cdr3_nt: TGTGCCAGCTCACCACCACGGGATTGGTACGGAAACACCATATATTTT

cdr3_length: 15
clone_size: NA
v_call: TRBV2
d_call: NA
j_call: TRBJ1-5
cdr3_aa: CASSRTENSNQPQHF
cdr3_nt: TGTGCCAGCAGCAGGACAGAAAATAGCAATCAGCCCCAGCATTTT

cdr3_length: 15
clone_size: NA
v_call: TRBV5-6
d_call: TRBD1
j_call: TRBJ1-2
cdr3_aa: CASSYGTGDNYGYTF
cdr3_nt: TGTGCCAGCAGCTACGGGACAGGGGACAACTATGGCTACACCTTC

cdr3_length: 15
clone_size: NA
v_call: TRBV5-6
d_call: NA
j_call: TRBJ2-1
cdr3_aa: CASSFVQRAYNEQFF
cdr3_nt: TGTGCCAGCAGCTTTGTCCAGCGGGCCTACAATGAGCAGTTCTTC

cdr3_length: 13
clone_size: NA
v_call: TRBV15
d_call: NA
j_call: TRBJ2-1
cdr3_aa: CATSRTVVNEQFF
cdr3_nt: TGTGCCACCAGCAGGACAGTCGTTAATGAGCAGTTCTTC

cdr3_length: 12
clone_size: NA
v_call: TRBV27
d_call: NA
j_call: TRBJ2-3
cdr3_aa: CASSSIGDTQYF
cdr3_nt: TGTGCCAGCAGTTCGATCGGAGATACGCAGTATTTT

cdr3_length: 13
clone_size: once
v_call: TRBV7-6
d_call: TRBD2
j_call: TRBJ2-3
cdr3_aa: CASSLLSGGEQYF
cdr3_nt: TGTGCCAGCAGCTTGCTTAGCGGGGGAGAGCAGTATTTT

cdr3_length: 15
clone_size: once
v_call: TRBV6-5
d_call: TRBD1
j_call: TRBJ1-1
cdr3_aa: CASSYGWDRGTEAFF
cdr3_nt: TGTGCCAGCAGTTACGGTTGGGACAGGGGCACTGAAGCTTTCTTT

cdr3_length: 15
clone_size: NA
v_call: TRBV5-1
d_call: TRBD1
j_call: TRBJ1-2
cdr3_aa: CASSFLGQGASGYTF
cdr3_nt: TGCGCCAGCAGCTTTCTGGGGCAGGGGGCGTCGGGCTACACCTTC

cdr3_length: 16
clone_size: NA
v_call: TRBV6-1
d_call: TRBD2
j_call: TRBJ2-3
cdr3_aa: CASSESLAGTTDTQYF
cdr3_nt: TGTGCCAGCAGTGAATCTCTAGCGGGGACCACAGATACGCAGTATTTT

cdr3_length: 15
clone_size: NA
v_call: TRBV6-5
d_call: TRBD1
j_call: TRBJ1-4
cdr3_aa: CASSPQGQGGGKLFF
cdr3_nt: TGTGCCAGCAGCCCCCAGGGACAGGGAGGCGGAAAACTGTTTTTT

cdr3_length: 17
clone_size: NA
v_call: TRBV5-1
d_call: NA
j_call: TRBJ1-1
cdr3_aa: CASSLATTVRGNTEAFF
cdr3_nt: TGCGCCAGCAGCTTAGCTACGACAGTAAGGGGGAACACTGAAGCTTTCTTT

cdr3_length: 13
clone_size: once
v_call: TRBV3-1/TRBV3-2
d_call: NA
j_call: TRBJ1-1
cdr3_aa: CASSQGHSTEAFF
cdr3_nt: TGTGCCAGCAGCCAAGGACATTCTACTGAAGCTTTCTTT